A selection of T cell receptor beta chains follows, all from one sample in a study of CD8+CD57+ T cells in acquired aplastic anemia. TCRdb redid the calling of the reads with MiXCR, one entry per CDR3 protein. The data show hundreds of thousands of distinct CDR3 sequences, 55% to 70% seen once. Sequenced material: sorted CD4+, CD8+, or CD8+CD57+ T cells (not recorded which) from PBMCs. Receptors originate from a human donor in good health, serving as a control. CDR3s include the opening cysteine and the closing phenylalanine or tryptophan. A D gene is named only where the DNA matches it firmly. Some rows have no size entry. The others give once, few or many, or a class for an expanded clone.

d_gene,v_gene,abundance,j_gene,CDR3aa,CDR3nt
.,TRBV2,many,TRBJ2-7,CATANLYEQYF,TGTGCCACGGCCAATCTCTACGAGCAGTACTTC
.,TRBV9,.,TRBJ1-5,CASSFAGSHPPHHF,TGTGCCAGCAGCTTTGCGGGGTCACACCCTCCCCATCATTTT
.,TRBV19,.,TRBJ2-3,CASSCPGGTDTQYF,TGTGCCAGCAGTTGCCCTGGGGGCACAGATACGCAGTATTTT
TRBD1,TRBV5-1,many,TRBJ2-5,CASSTGQGTETQYF,TGCGCCAGCAGCACAGGACAGGGTACAGAGACCCAGTACTTC
.,TRBV12-3/TRBV12-4,.,TRBJ1-2,CASSMGKYTSYTF,TGTGCCAGCAGCATGGGAAAGTATACTAGCTACACCTTC
.,TRBV10-2,few,TRBJ2-7,CASSQGRATYEQYF,TGTGCCAGCAGCCAGGGAAGGGCTACCTACGAGCAGTACTTC
.,TRBV12-5,few,TRBJ2-6,CASGFPGANVLTF,TGTGCTAGTGGTTTTCCTGGGGCCAACGTCCTGACTTTC
TRBD1,TRBV15,.,TRBJ2-2,CATSYGTGAGELFF,TGTGCCACCAGCTATGGGACAGGCGCGGGGGAGCTGTTTTTT
.,TRBV29-1,few,TRBJ1-1,CSVVRTEAFF,TGCAGCGTTGTACGGACTGAAGCTTTCTTT
.,TRBV20-1,.,TRBJ2-7,CSARENGYTLSEQYF,TGCAGTGCTAGGGAGAATGGCTACACCTTAAGCGAGCAGTACTTC
.,TRBV2,.,TRBJ2-2,CASSKIEITGELFF,TGTGCCAGCAGCAAGATCGAAATCACCGGGGAGCTGTTTTTT
.,TRBV2,many,TRBJ1-2,CASRQGRDYGYTF,TGTGCCAGCAGACAGGGTCGCGACTATGGCTACACCTTC
TRBD2,TRBV7-7,.,TRBJ2-1,CASSFVGGGTNGNNEQFF,TGTGCTAGCAGCTTTGTTGGGGGAGGGACCAACGGAAACAATGAGCAGTTCTTC
.,TRBV7-2,.,TRBJ2-3,CASSFGQGLYADTQYF,TGTGCCAGCAGCTTCGGGCAGGGGCTATACGCAGATACGCAGTATTTT
.,TRBV4-3,.,TRBJ1-2,CASSQDAGEPVYGYTF,TGCGCCAGCAGCCAAGATGCGGGGGAACCCGTTTATGGCTACACCTTC
.,TRBV20-1,.,TRBJ2-7,CSALWGDVEYF,TGCAGTGCCTTGTGGGGGGACGTGGAGTACTTC
TRBD1,TRBV11-1,.,TRBJ1-2,CASSLQGAGTEDNYGYTF,TGTGCCAGCAGCTTACAGGGGGCGGGGACAGAAGATAACTATGGCTACACCTTC
TRBD1,TRBV11-2,.,TRBJ1-2,CASSPGTDCYTF,TGTGCCAGCAGCCCCGGGACAGACTGCTACACCTTC
.,TRBV7-2,.,TRBJ1-1,CAITGCRDYGYTFF,TGTGCCATTACAGGGTGCAGGGACTATGGCTACACCTTCTTT
.,TRBV7-2,.,TRBJ1-6,CAISRRRPRPYEQHF,TGTGCCATCTCGAGGCGTCGACCACGCCCCTACGAGCAGCACTTT
TRBD1,TRBV7-8,many,TRBJ2-7,CASSLEGRGFYEQYF,TGTGCCAGCAGCTTAGAGGGCAGGGGGTTCTACGAGCAGTACTTC
.,TRBV9,.,TRBJ2-3,CASSVSLEGSF,TGTGCCAGCAGCGTCTCCCTCGAGGGCTCCTTC
.,TRBV12-3/TRBV12-4,many,TRBJ1-1,CASSLRGTTTEAFF,TGTGCCAGCAGTTTGAGGGGTACTACCACTGAAGCTTTCTTT
TRBD1,TRBV5-5,.,TRBJ2-7,CATSRARGLRNEQYF,TGTGCCACCAGCAGAGCAAGGGGGCTTAGAAACGAGCAGTACTTC
TRBD1,TRBV7-9,.,TRBJ2-1,CASSSAPRQGRDVQFF,TGTGCCAGCAGCTCAGCCCCGAGACAGGGTAGGGATGTGCAGTTCTTC
.,TRBV27,many,TRBJ2-7,CASSLVPGSSYEQYF,TGTGCCAGCAGTTTAGTACCCGGGAGCTCCTACGAGCAGTACTTC
TRBD1,TRBV12-5,many,TRBJ1-4,CASGFRGTGANEKLFF,TGTGCTAGTGGTTTTCGGGGAACAGGGGCTAATGAAAAACTGTTTTTT
.,TRBV5-6,.,TRBJ1-2,CASSLVTNYGYTF,TGTGCCAGCAGCTTGGTAACCAACTATGGCTACACCTTC
.,TRBV7-3,few,TRBJ2-7,CASRLGIGSEQYF,TGTGCCAGCAGGCTAGGGATAGGATCCGAGCAGTACTTC
.,TRBV4-2,.,TRBJ1-1,CASSVKGGGGLSSEAFF,TGTGCCAGCAGCGTTAAGGGTGGCGGGGGCCTCTCCTCTGAAGCTTTCTTT
TRBD1,TRBV12-3/TRBV12-4,.,TRBJ2-1,CASTKDRYLSYNEQFF,TGTGCCAGCACCAAGGACAGGTATCTTTCCTACAATGAGCAGTTCTTC
TRBD1,TRBV11-2,many,TRBJ2-7,CASSSRDSYEQYF,TGTGCCAGCAGCTCCCGGGACAGTTACGAGCAGTACTTC
.,TRBV18,many,TRBJ1-1,CASSREHSETEAFF,TGTGCCAGCTCACGGGAACACTCGGAGACTGAAGCTTTCTTT
.,TRBV7-9,.,TRBJ2-7,CASSRSFGEQYF,TGTGCCAGCAGCCGCAGTTTCGGCGAGCAGTACTTC
.,TRBV14,.,TRBJ2-2,CASSQEFAGELYLFF,TGTGCCAGCAGCCAAGAATTTGCCGGGGAGCTGTATTTGTTTTTT
.,TRBV19,many,TRBJ2-5,CASSPDVSRYPEETQYF,TGTGCCAGTAGTCCCGACGTGAGCAGGTACCCTGAAGAGACCCAGTACTTC
.,TRBV10-3,few,TRBJ2-5,CASRRKTGGEETQYF,TGTGCCAGCAGACGCAAGACAGGTGGGGAAGAGACCCAGTACTTC
TRBD2,TRBV27,.,TRBJ2-7,CASSLLADAYEQYF,TGTGCCAGCAGTCTACTAGCGGATGCCTACGAGCAGTACTTC
.,TRBV25-1,many,TRBJ2-3,CASRGTGLGDTDTQYF,TGTGCCAGCAGGGGCACAGGGTTGGGGGACACAGATACGCAGTATTTT
.,TRBV7-9,.,TRBJ1-1,CASSLASGLPLAFF,TGTGCCAGCAGCTTAGCCTCGGGTCTTCCCCTCGCCTTTTTT
.,TRBV20-1,many,TRBJ2-6,CSAPLMSSGANVLTF,TGCAGTGCCCCTCTGATGAGCTCTGGGGCCAACGTCCTGACTTTC
.,TRBV7-9,once,TRBJ2-7,CASSLRESTYEQYF,TGTGCCAGCAGCTTACGGGAGAGCACCTACGAGCAGTACTTC
.,TRBV4-3,.,TRBJ2-7,CASRPPGAEQYF,TGCGCCAGCAGACCACCGGGGGCCGAGCAGTACTTC
.,TRBV7-2,.,TRBJ1-2,CASSLLRGAAFFGYTF,.
TRBD2,TRBV6-1,many,TRBJ2-3,CASSEALRASGASDTQYF,TGTGCCAGCAGTGAAGCGCTTCGGGCTAGCGGTGCCTCAGATACGCAGTATTTT
TRBD1,TRBV7-9,.,TRBJ1-1,CASSVRTGVADAEAFF,TGTGCCAGCAGCGTACGGACAGGGGTTGCGGACGCTGAAGCTTTCTTT
.,TRBV9,many,TRBJ2-3,CASSVGSRNTDTQYF,TGTGCCAGCAGCGTAGGCTCTAGAAACACAGATACGCAGTATTTT
.,TRBV7-3,.,TRBJ1-1,CASSLVRAEAFF,TGTGCCAGCAGCTTAGTGAGGGCTGAAGCCTTCTTT
TRBD1,TRBV9,.,TRBJ1-2,CASSVGTGGDLYYGYTF,TGTGCCAGCAGCGTCGGGACAGGGGGAGACCTCTACTATGGCTACACCTTC